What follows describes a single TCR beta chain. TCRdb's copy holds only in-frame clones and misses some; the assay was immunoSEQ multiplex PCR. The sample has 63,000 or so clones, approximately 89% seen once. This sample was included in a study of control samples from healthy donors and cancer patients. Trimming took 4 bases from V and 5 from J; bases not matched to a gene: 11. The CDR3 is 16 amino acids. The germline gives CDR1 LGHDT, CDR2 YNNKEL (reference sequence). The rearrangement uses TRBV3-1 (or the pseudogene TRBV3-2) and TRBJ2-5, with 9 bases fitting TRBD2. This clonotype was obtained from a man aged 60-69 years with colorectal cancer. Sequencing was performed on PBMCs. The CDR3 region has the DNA TGTGCCAGCAGCCCATCGGGCGGGGGGGCTCTGGAGACCCAGTACTTC. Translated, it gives CASSPSGGGALETQYF.